Below, 16 T cell receptor beta chains from the same sample are listed, as sequenced in a study of blood T cell repertoires in COVID-19. Using immunoSEQ multiplex PCR, the repertoire was profiled, and TCRdb retains in-frame clones only, with some absent. The sample yields around 200,000 clones, around 86% seen once. Sequenced sample: peripheral blood. The receptors shown here come from a man aged 35-49 years with active or convalescent COVID-19.

The chain has TRBV7-2 and TRBJ1-1, with TRBD1 identical over 8 bases. Germline trimming cut 1 base from V and 11 bases from J; bases unmatched to any gene: 6. The CDR3 runs 13 residues. Looked up from germline, CDR1 is SGHTA and CDR2 is FQGNSA. This CDR3 reads CASSLGTGKKAFF. In DNA form, the CDR3 reads TGTGCCAGCAGCTTAGGGACAGGGAAGAAGGCTTTCTTT. The full variable domain, in which reference TRBV7-2 and TRBJ1-1 provide the parts outside the CDR3, is GAGVSQSPSNKVTEKGKDVELRCDPISGHTALYWYRQSLGQGLEFLIYFQGNSAPDKSGLPSDRFSAERTGGSVSTLTIQRTQQEDSAVYLCASSLGTGKKAFFGQGTRLTVV.

This chain links TRBV19 with TRBJ2-7, with 9 positions matching TRBD1. The trim removed 8 bases at V and 7 bases at J, leaving 6 bases unmatched. The CDR3 extends over 12 amino acids. The germline gives CDR1 LNHDA, CDR2 SQIVND (reference sequence). In DNA form, the CDR3 reads TGTGCCAGTGCACAGGGGGCTGGGGAGCAGTACTTC. It translates to CASAQGAGEQYF.

The chain has TRBV28 and TRBJ1-1, with TRBD1 matching over 11 bases. The CDR3 loop spans 18 amino acids. V trimming: 5 bases; J trimming: 2 bases; junction bases outside the gene matches: 13. The germline V gene has CDR1 MDHEN and CDR2 SYDVKM. The CDR3 DNA is TGTGCCAGCAGTCCGACCGGGACAGGGGGGTTTGGAAACACTGAAGCTTTCTTT. Protein product: CASSPTGTGGFGNTEAFF. The variable domain in full, completed from reference TRBV28 and TRBJ1-1, reads DVKVTQSSRYLVKRTGEKVFLECVQDMDHENMFWYRQDPGLGLRLIYFSYDVKMKEKGDIPEGYSVSREKKERFSLILESASTNQTSMYLCASSPTGTGGFGNTEAFFGQGTRLTVV.

This clone has a single count. The chain uses TRBV5-4 and TRBJ1-2; 10 nucleotides agree with TRBD1. The CDR3 runs 13 residues. Germline loops: CDR1 SGHNT, CDR2 YYREEE (reference sequence). J lost 8 bases, V lost 4 bases, and 5 bases had no gene match. CDR3 DNA sequence: TGTGCCAGCAGCCGGACAGGGGGAGAGGGCTACACCTTC. Encoded protein: CASSRTGGEGYTF.

The V gene is TRBV19, the J gene TRBJ2-3, with 10 bases lining up with TRBD2. Germline CDR1 LNHDA, CDR2 SQIVND (reference sequence). With V trimmed by 9 bases and J by 5 bases, 8 bases remained unmatched. CDR3 length: 14 residues. DNA for the CDR3: TGTGCCAGCCAAGCGGGGGGGCCAAGAGATACGCAGTATTTT. Protein sequence: CASQAGGPRDTQYF.

The genes are TRBV6-5 and TRBJ2-2; 7 nucleotides match TRBD1. Germline V lookup: CDR1 MNHEY, CDR2 SVGAGI. V dropped 5 bases and J dropped 7; count of bases not matched to a gene: 10. The CDR3 extends over 15 amino acids. The CDR3 DNA reads as TGTGCCAGCAGTAGGGGACAGTGGTCGGTCGGGGAGCTGTTTTTT. The encoded protein is CASSRGQWSVGELFF.

This chain uses TRBV24-1 with TRBJ1-5, with 7 positions matching TRBD1. Germline trimming cut 4 bases from V and 9 bases from J; bases unmatched to any gene: 5. Germline V gene lookup returns CDR1 KGHDR and CDR2 SFDVKD. The length of the CDR3 is 13 residues. In DNA, the CDR3 is TGTGCCACCAGTGAGAGAGGGGGCGGGCCCCAGCATTTT. This sequence encodes CATSERGGGPQHF.

The chain is built from TRBV19 and TRBJ2-1; D is unclear. V dropped 3 bases and J dropped 8 bases, with 8 bases sitting between them. This CDR3 has 12 residues. The germline V gene encodes CDR1 LNHDA and CDR2 SQIVND (reference sequence). CDR3 sequence: CASSILRDEQFF. The CDR3 DNA follows: TGTGCCAGTAGTATTTTACGGGATGAGCAGTTCTTC.

This clone has a single count. This sequence joins TRBV30 and TRBJ1-5; TRBD1 matches at 9 bases. J lost 6 bases, V lost 6 bases, and 6 bases had no gene match. CDR1 GTSNPN and CDR2 SVGIG come from the germline V gene (reference sequence). The CDR3 totals 13 residues. CDR3 nucleotides: TGTGCCTGTTCCACAGGGGGCGGTCAGCCCCAGCATTTT. Amino acids: CACSTGGGQPQHF.

V is TRBV5-1 and J is TRBJ2-1, with a possible D match to TRBD2 (6 bases). Germline values: CDR1 SGHRS, CDR2 YFSETQ. The CDR3 is 13 residues long. V was cut by 6 bases and J by 7 bases, with 14 bases left in between. CDR3 in amino acids: CASTRGIGNEQFF. CDR3 in DNA: TGCGCCAGCACCCGGGGGATAGGTAATGAGCAGTTCTTC.

This sequence joins TRBV5-1 and TRBJ2-4; a possible D gene is TRBD1 (6 bases). V was cut by 6 bases and J by 2 bases, with 9 bases left in between. Germline V gives CDR1 SGHRS, CDR2 YFSETQ. This CDR3 is 13 amino acids long. The CDR3 loop is CASTTGTKNIQYF. CDR3 in DNA: TGCGCCAGCACCACAGGGACCAAAAACATTCAGTACTTC.

This clone was seen only a few times. This rearrangement joins TRBV4-3 to TRBJ1-2; the match to TRBD1 covers 7 bases. The CDR3 consists of 14 residues. Germline V lookup: CDR1 LGHNA, CDR2 YSLEER. V shed 1 base and J 8 bases; nucleotides not matched to a gene: 7. CDR3 nucleotide sequence: TGCGCCAGCAGCCAAGGAAAGGGGGCGCGGGGCTACACCTTC. It specifies CASSQGKGARGYTF.

The CDR3 protein is CASSLEGAGGPSETQYF. CDR3 bases: TGTGCCAGCAGCTTGGAGGGCGCGGGGGGGCCCAGTGAGACCCAGTACTTC. V is TRBV5-6 and J is TRBJ2-5; 9 positions agree with TRBD2. The junction had 11 bases not matched to a gene; V was cut back by 0 bases and J by 5 bases. CDR1 SGHDT and CDR2 YYEEEE come from the germline V gene. CDR3 size: 17 residues.

The chain couples TRBV27 to TRBJ1-2; 7 bases are a match to TRBD1. J gave up 7 bases and V 5 bases, and 4 bases lay outside the gene matches. The CDR3 loop spans 12 amino acids. Germline V gives CDR1 MNHEY, CDR2 SMNVEV (reference sequence). The chain's CDR3 is CASSRQGGGYTF. DNA of the CDR3: TGTGCCAGCAGTCGACAGGGAGGTGGCTACACCTTC.

This rearrangement joins TRBV18 to TRBJ1-2, with D possibly matching TRBD1 (6 bases). Germline V gene lookup returns CDR1 KGHSH and CDR2 LQKENI. Trimming shortened V by 5 bases and J by 7 bases, and 14 bases separated the two germline ends. This CDR3 contains 13 residues. Written as DNA, the CDR3 is TGTGCCAGCTCAAACAGGGCAAATGCTGGCTACACCTTC. It is translated as CASSNRANAGYTF.

This sequence joins TRBV5-1 and TRBJ1-6, with a tentative D call TRBD1 (5 bases). This CDR3 has 16 amino acids. The V gene's germline CDR1 is SGHRS and CDR2 YFSETQ. V lost 4 bases and J 6 bases, leaving 17 bases between the germline ends. CDR3 DNA: TGCGCCAGCAGCCTATCGACGCAGGGTAGTAATTCACCCCTCCACTTT. This translates into CASSLSTQGSNSPLHF.